These T cell receptor beta chains were read from a single sample in a study of cytotoxic CD8 clonotypes in ibrutinib-treated CLL. Sequenced by immunoSEQ multiplex PCR; TCRdb stores in-frame clones only, minus some. The data show more than 200,000 clones, with 60% to 75% seen just once and 15% to 17% held by the top ten. Sequences were derived from PBMCs, sampled after 24 months of ibrutinib treatment. The receptors stem from a human donor with chronic lymphocytic leukemia. Each CDR3 is given with its conserved first and last residue. D genes are given only for firm matches. Only some rows state a clone size, as once, few, many or a class for expanded clones.

TRBV28,TRBJ2-7,.,.,TGTGCCAGCAGTTCGGAGGGGAGCTCCTACGAGCAGTACTTC,CASSSEGSSYEQYF
TRBV29-1,TRBJ2-2,.,few,TGCAGCGTTGTCCCTAGCATCGGCACCGGGGAGCTGTTTTTT,CSVVPSIGTGELFF
TRBV30,TRBJ2-7,.,once,TGTGCCTGGAGTGGGGGATCCGAGCAGTACTTC,CAWSGGSEQYF
TRBV28,TRBJ2-7,TRBD1,.,TGTGCCAGCCAACAGGACAGGGAAGAGTACGAGCAGTACTTC,CASQQDREEYEQYF
TRBV5-4,TRBJ2-7,.,.,TGTGCCAGCAGCCCGGGACTGTCCTACGAGCAGTACTTC,CASSPGLSYEQYF
TRBV14,TRBJ2-7,TRBD1,.,TGTGCCAGCAGCTCCGGACAGGGCGAGCAGTACTTC,CASSSGQGEQYF
TRBV6-5,TRBJ2-1,.,.,TGTGCCAGCACCCAAGGGCACCCGATTAATGAGCAGTTCTTC,CASTQGHPINEQFF
TRBV7-9,TRBJ2-1,TRBD1,few,TGTGCCAGCAGCTTAGGATTGACAGGGGTCAATGAGCAGTTCTTC,CASSLGLTGVNEQFF
TRBV15,TRBJ2-7,.,.,TGTGCCACCAGCAGAGCGGGAGCTGACGAGCAGTACTTC,CATSRAGADEQYF
TRBV2,TRBJ2-7,.,.,TGTGCCAGCAGTGCCAGGGCCTACGAGCAGTACTTC,CASSARAYEQYF
TRBV7-2,TRBJ2-3,.,.,TGTGCCAGCAGCTTAAGGGGGGCAGATACGCAGTATTTT,CASSLRGADTQYF
TRBV9,TRBJ2-5,.,.,TGTGCCAGCAGCGTACATCAGCACGAGACCCAGTACTTC,CASSVHQHETQYF
TRBV10-3,TRBJ2-3,.,.,TGTGCCACAAGTCCCCACCTCGTAGCGGATCGCACAGATACGCAGTATTTT,CATSPHLVADRTDTQYF
TRBV5-1,TRBJ1-4,.,few,TGCGCCAGCAGCTTGGCCGTGGACAGTGAAAAACTGTTTTTT,CASSLAVDSEKLFF
TRBV7-9,TRBJ1-1,.,few,TGTGCCAGCAGCGCGGGACCAGAAGCTTTCTTT,CASSAGPEAFF
TRBV7-7,TRBJ2-6,.,.,TGTGCTGTTTCTCCGACGGGTGGGGCCAACGTCCTGACTTTC,CAVSPTGGANVLTF
TRBV13,TRBJ1-1,TRBD1,.,TGTGCCAGCAGCTTCGACAGGGTGAGCACTGAAGCTTTCTTT,CASSFDRVSTEAFF
TRBV7-3,TRBJ1-1,TRBD1,.,TGTGCCAGCAGCCACTGGGGACAGGGGGTTTCTGAAGCTTTCTTT,CASSHWGQGVSEAFF
TRBV28,TRBJ2-7,TRBD2,few,TGTGCCAGCAGTGGAAGGACTAGCGGAGCCTACGAGCAGTACTTC,CASSGRTSGAYEQYF
TRBV5-1,TRBJ1-5,.,few,TGCGCCAGCAGCTTGGCCGGGGGAGCGGGGCAGCCCCAGCATTTT,CASSLAGGAGQPQHF
TRBV6-1,TRBJ2-7,.,few,TGTGCCAGCAGTGCGCCCTCGAAGGACACCACCTACGAGCAGTACTTC,CASSAPSKDTTYEQYF
TRBV11-1,TRBJ2-7,TRBD1,.,TGTGCCAGCAGCCCGAAGACAGGGGCGGACGAGCAGTACTTC,CASSPKTGADEQYF
TRBV9,TRBJ2-3,TRBD2,.,TGTGCCAGCAGCGTAGTGGGGCTAGCGGGACCAGATACGCAGTATTTT,CASSVVGLAGPDTQYF
TRBV23-1,TRBJ2-7,TRBD2,few,TGCGCCAGCAGTCAATCCTCTAGCGGCTGGAGCTCCTACGAGCAGTACTTC,CASSQSSSGWSSYEQYF